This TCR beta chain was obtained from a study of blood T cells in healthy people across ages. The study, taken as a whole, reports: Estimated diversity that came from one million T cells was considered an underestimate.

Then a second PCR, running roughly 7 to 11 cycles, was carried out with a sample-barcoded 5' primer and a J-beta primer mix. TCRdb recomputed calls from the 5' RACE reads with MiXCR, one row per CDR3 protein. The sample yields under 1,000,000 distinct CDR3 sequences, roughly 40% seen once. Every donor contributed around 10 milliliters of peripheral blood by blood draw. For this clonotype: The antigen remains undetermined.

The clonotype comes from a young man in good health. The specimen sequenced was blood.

The CDR3 loop is CSAVPGGQETQYF. In nucleotides, the CDR3 is TGCAGTGCTGTCCCGGGGGGGCAAGAGACCCAGTACTTC. This rearrangement joins TRBV20-1 to TRBJ2-5; 8 positions agree with TRBD2. V gave up 5 bases and J gave up 2 bases; unmatched junction bases: 4. Germline-derived CDR1 and CDR2 are DFQATT and SNEGSKA (reference sequence). The CDR3 has 13 residues.